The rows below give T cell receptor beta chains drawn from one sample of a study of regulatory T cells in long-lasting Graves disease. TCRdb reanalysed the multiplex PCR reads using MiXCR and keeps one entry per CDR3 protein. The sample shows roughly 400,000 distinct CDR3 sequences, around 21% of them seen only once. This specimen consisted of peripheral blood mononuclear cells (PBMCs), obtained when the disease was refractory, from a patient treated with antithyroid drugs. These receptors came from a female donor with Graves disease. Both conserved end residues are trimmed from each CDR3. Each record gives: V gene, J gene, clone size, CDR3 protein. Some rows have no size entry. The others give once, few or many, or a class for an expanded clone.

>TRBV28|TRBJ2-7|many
ASSFPTGTSSYEQY
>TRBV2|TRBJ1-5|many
ASSIHIGNQPQH
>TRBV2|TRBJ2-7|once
ASSDTSSYEQY
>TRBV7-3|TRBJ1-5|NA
ASSLRDRDNQPQH
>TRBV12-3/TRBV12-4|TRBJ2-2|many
ASRYRGDGAGELF
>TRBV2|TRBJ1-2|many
ASRTRDRVGGYT
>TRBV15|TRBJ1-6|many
ATSRDRGGYSPLH
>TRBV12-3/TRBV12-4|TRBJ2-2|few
ASSLGRPGELF
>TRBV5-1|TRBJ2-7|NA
ANSLGQSSYEQY
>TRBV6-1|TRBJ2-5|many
ATTRTGARTETQY
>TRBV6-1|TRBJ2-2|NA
ASSTGVRAGELF
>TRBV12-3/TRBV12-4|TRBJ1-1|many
ASAMTGGNTEAF
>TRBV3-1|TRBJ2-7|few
ASSPGTSGRVSYEQY
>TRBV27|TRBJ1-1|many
ASRGGQNTEAF
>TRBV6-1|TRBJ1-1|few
ASSHRDRGTEAF
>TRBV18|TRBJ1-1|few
ASSPRPISGNTEAF
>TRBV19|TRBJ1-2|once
ASTHDRNYGYT
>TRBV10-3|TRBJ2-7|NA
AISVRDRGEGFYEQY
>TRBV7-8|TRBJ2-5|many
ASSLPGLAAPPKTQY
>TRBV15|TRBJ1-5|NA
ATSILPGSNQPQH
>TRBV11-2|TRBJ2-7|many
ASSPLGRRSYEQY
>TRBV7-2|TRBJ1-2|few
ASSLRGTGELRGYT
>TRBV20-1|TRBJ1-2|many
SAGTPRDGYT
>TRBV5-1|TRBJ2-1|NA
ASSLEPSGVDPF
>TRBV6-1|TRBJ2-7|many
ASRTGTSGRDFSYEQY
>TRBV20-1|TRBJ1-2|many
SARTVAGYGYT
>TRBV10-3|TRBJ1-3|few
AISGTGIRSGNTIY
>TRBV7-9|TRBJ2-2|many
ADAVVNTGELF
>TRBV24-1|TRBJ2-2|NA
ATSDSGTGGNTGELF
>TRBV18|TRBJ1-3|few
ASSPQGQPSSGNTIY
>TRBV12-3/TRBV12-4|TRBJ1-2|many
ASSGTLWTDGYT
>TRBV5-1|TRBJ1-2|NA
ASSDQGHYGYT
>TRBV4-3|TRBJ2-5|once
ASSQDQDSPQETQY
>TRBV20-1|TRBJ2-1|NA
SARDQGDSSYNEQF
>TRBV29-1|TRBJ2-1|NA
SVDGASNEQF
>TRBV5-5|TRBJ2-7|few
ASSYDGQGAYEQY
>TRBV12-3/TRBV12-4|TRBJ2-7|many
ASSFAGAGYEQY
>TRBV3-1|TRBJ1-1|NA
ASSQDWGATEAF
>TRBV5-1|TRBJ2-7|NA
ASSKPGTLEHEQY
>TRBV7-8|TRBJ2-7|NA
ASSLRSLLAGRLGEQY
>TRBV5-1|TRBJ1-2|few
ASSLESQADGYT
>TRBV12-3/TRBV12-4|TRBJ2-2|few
ASSLRRLAGETGELF
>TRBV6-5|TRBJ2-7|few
ASSYVFGTKHSYEQY
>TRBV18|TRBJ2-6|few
ASSPDPFSGANVLT
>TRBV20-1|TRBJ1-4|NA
SAPSDNDEKLF
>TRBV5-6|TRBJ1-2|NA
ASSLVGFLGYYGYT
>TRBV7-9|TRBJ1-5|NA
ASSLAGGTGNQPQH
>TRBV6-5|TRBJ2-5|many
ASSYYKPRETQY
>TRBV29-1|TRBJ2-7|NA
SVEDRTRTGVAYEQY
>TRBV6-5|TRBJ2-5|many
ASSYSRVQETQY
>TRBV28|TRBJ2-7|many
ASTGTGYEQY
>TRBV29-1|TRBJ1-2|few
SVPGQVGGGYT
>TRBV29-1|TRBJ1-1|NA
SVGAEKHTEAF
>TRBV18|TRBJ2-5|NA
ASSPRTGKETQY
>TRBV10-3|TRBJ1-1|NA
AISVGQGIEAS
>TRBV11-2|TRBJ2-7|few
ASSLAPAGAGSYEQY
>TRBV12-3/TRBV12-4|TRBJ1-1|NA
ASSFLGAAF
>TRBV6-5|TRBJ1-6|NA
ASSYSTRGGNSPLH